A single sample gave rise to the 21 T cell receptor beta chains below, sequenced in a study of shared clonotypes between healthy human individuals. Measured with immunoSEQ multiplex PCR; TCRdb has only the in-frame clones, and not every one. Among 490,000 or so clones, 79% were seen once, and the ten largest hold 9.5% to 15%. The sequenced sample consisted of PBMCs. These TCRs come from a woman between 35 and 50 years old in good health. Some clones in this sample may be carry-over from other donors' samples.

This clone was seen many times. V and J are TRBV7-9 and TRBJ2-5; no firm D call. The CDR3 totals 11 residues. V was shortened by 3 bases and J by 5 bases, with 4 bases between the two germline ends. Germline CDR1 and CDR2: SEHNR and FQNEAQ (reference sequence). The CDR3 nucleotides are TGTGCCAGCAGCTTTGCGGAGACCCAGTACTTC. The encoded protein is CASSFAETQYF.

The chain carries TRBV6-5 and TRBJ2-3; possibly TRBD2 for D (6 bases). Germline CDR1 reads MNHEY; CDR2 reads SVGAGI. V lost 7 bases and J 4 bases, leaving 15 bases between the germline ends. This CDR3 region has 14 residues. The CDR3 is CASTLALGSDTQYF. DNA for the CDR3: TGTGCCAGCACCCTAGCGCTAGGGTCAGATACGCAGTATTTT.

This clone was counted a few times. In the same sample, other DNA sequences code for this CDR3. The rearrangement uses TRBV2 and TRBJ1-1; 7 nucleotides match TRBD1. Unmatched junction bases numbered 1, after V lost 4 bases and J lost 2 bases. This CDR3 is built from 13 residues. In germline, CDR1 is SNHLY, CDR2 FYNNEI. CDR3 sequence reads: CASSGQGNTEAFF. The CDR3, as DNA: TGTGCCAGCAGTGGACAGGGTAACACTGAAGCTTTCTTT.

This rearrangement joins TRBV7-3 to TRBJ2-1; D gene uncertain. V gave up 5 bases and J gave up 7 bases, with 15 bases separating them. The CDR3 spans 14 residues. In germline, CDR1 is SGHTA, CDR2 FQGTGA. CDR3 in DNA: TGTGCCAGCAGCCCCCAAGAGGCTAGTAATGAGCAGTTCTTC. This sequence encodes CASSPQEASNEQFF. Full variable domain (outside the CDR3, taken from reference TRBV7-3 and TRBJ2-1): GAGVSQTPSNKVTEKGKYVELRCDPISGHTALYWYRQSLGQGPEFLIYFQGTGAADDSGLPNDRFFAVRPEGSVSTLKIQRTERGDSAVYLCASSPQEASNEQFFGPGTRLTVL.

This clone was seen ten or more times. The chain links TRBV4-3 to TRBJ2-2; 8 bases align to TRBD1. The CDR3 covers 17 residues. Germline lookup yields CDR1 LGHNA and CDR2 YSLEER. The junction had 7 bases not matched to a gene; V was cut back by 0 bases and J by 4 bases. The CDR3 is CASSQDPPGGVTGELFF. In DNA form, the CDR3 reads TGCGCCAGCAGCCAAGATCCCCCAGGGGGCGTCACCGGGGAGCTGTTTTTT.

Notes on this clone: Within the sample, other DNA sequences also encode this same CDR3. The chain has TRBV7-8 and TRBJ1-5; D gene uncertain. CDR3 size: 12 residues. V lost 1 base, J lost 6 bases, and 4 bases lay in between. CDR1 and CDR2 (germline): SGHVS, FQNEAQ. CDR3 protein: CASSLVGQPQHF. In nucleotides, the CDR3 is TGTGCCAGCAGCTTAGTCGGTCAGCCCCAGCATTTT.

The chain combines TRBV7-2 with TRBJ2-7; D could derive from TRBD1 or TRBD2 (6 bases each). Germline V gene data show CDR1 as SGHTA and CDR2 as FQGNSA. The CDR3 sequence is 20 residues long. The V gene lost 0 bases and the J gene lost 5 bases, with 29 bases spanning the gap. CDR3: CASSLAPKLWTEEGVHEQYF. The DNA of the CDR3 is TGTGCCAGCAGCTTAGCCCCAAAACTCTGGACCGAGGAGGGGGTCCACGAGCAGTACTTC.

The V call is TRBV6-1, the J call TRBJ2-3, with 9 bases lining up with TRBD2. Germline CDR1 and CDR2: MNHNS and SASEGT. The CDR3 totals 16 residues. After removal of 0 bases from V and 0 bases from J, the junction contained 1 base not matched to a gene. The CDR3 DNA follows: TGTGCCAGCAGTGAAGCACTAGCGGGCAGCACAGATACGCAGTATTTT. Translating it yields CASSEALAGSTDTQYF.

The genes are TRBV6-1 and TRBJ2-7, with D perhaps given as TRBD1 or TRBD2 (5 bases each). This CDR3 has 12 residues. Germline loops: CDR1 MNHNS, CDR2 SASEGT. Trimming removed 10 bases from V and 6 bases from J, with 16 bases in between. This CDR3 is CATNGVGREQYF. The CDR3 bases are TGTGCCACGAACGGGGTGGGGCGCGAGCAGTACTTC.

The CDR3 nucleotides are TGTGCCAGCGAGTTCGGAGGGGATAGGAACGAGCAGTACTTC. It yields the protein CASEFGGDRNEQYF. The rearrangement links TRBV2 to TRBJ2-7, with a possible D match to TRBD2 (6 bases). Germline V gene sequence: CDR1 SNHLY, CDR2 FYNNEI. The V and J ends lost 8 bases and 5 bases respectively, with 19 bases between them. CDR3 length: 14 amino acids.

The J gene is TRBJ2-3, the V gene TRBV5-4; TRBD2 matches 11 bases. The trim removed 6 bases at V and 3 bases at J, leaving 6 bases unmatched. The CDR3 has 15 residues. The germline V gene encodes CDR1 SGHNT and CDR2 YYREEE (reference sequence). Here the CDR3 DNA reads TGTGCCAGCACCGTGGGACTAGCGGAAACAGATACGCAGTATTTT. This sequence encodes CASTVGLAETDTQYF.

CDR3 nucleotides: TGTGCCAGCAGCGGGAGTCGGTCCTACAATGAGCAGTTCTTC. This sequence encodes CASSGSRSYNEQFF. The chain joins TRBV2 to TRBJ2-1; a weak D match, TRBD2 (6 bases). Germline assignment: CDR1 SNHLY and CDR2 FYNNEI. The ends were cut back, 6 bases at V and 1 base at J, with 10 bases in the middle. The CDR3 is 14 amino acids.

The chain uses TRBV7-2 and TRBJ1-5; 7 positions match TRBD1. The length of the CDR3 is 16 residues. Germline V gene lookup returns CDR1 SGHTA and CDR2 FQGNSA. V gave up 4 bases and J gave up 0 bases; unmatched junction bases: 6. The CDR3 nucleotides read TGTGCCAGCAGCTCAACAGGGGTTTATAGCAATCAGCCCCAGCATTTT. Encoded protein: CASSSTGVYSNQPQHF.

The chain couples TRBV15 to TRBJ2-3; a weak D match, TRBD1 (6 bases). V dropped 6 bases and J dropped 7 bases, with 17 bases sitting between them. The CDR3 consists of 14 residues. The germline gives CDR1 LNHNV, CDR2 YYDKDF (reference sequence). CDR3 DNA: TGTGCCACCAGGGCACTTCAGGGGCGAAATACGCAGTATTTT. Protein sequence: CATRALQGRNTQYF.

The rearrangement uses TRBV11-2 and TRBJ2-7, with a tentative D call TRBD2 (6 bases). The length of the CDR3 is 15 residues. With 3 bases removed from V and 0 bases from J, the gap between germline ends came to 12 bases. CDR1 is SGHAT, CDR2 FQNNGV, per germline. The CDR3 coding sequence is TGTGCCAGCAGCTTCGCGCCGGGGGACTCCTACGAGCAGTACTTC. This codes for CASSFAPGDSYEQYF. Full variable domain (missing parts from reference TRBV11-2 and TRBJ2-7): EAGVAQSPRYKIIEKRQSVAFWCNPISGHATLYWYQQILGQGPKLLIQFQNNGVVDDSQLPKDRFSAERLKGVDSTLKIQPAKLEDSAVYLCASSFAPGDSYEQYFGPGTRLTVT.

This clone was picked up many times. The gene calls are TRBV27 and TRBJ2-7, with D possibly matching TRBD1 (5 bases). The CDR3 has 17 amino acids. CDR1 and CDR2 (germline): MNHEY, SMNVEV (reference sequence). The V end was cut by 5 bases, the J end by 0 bases, with 20 bases between. For the CDR3, the DNA is TGTGCCAGCAGTCCACCCTCCTCAACAGGCCTCTCCTACGAGCAGTACTTC. Protein sequence: CASSPPSSTGLSYEQYF.

On this clone: Mismatch with germline at one junction end may stem from a read error. The V gene is TRBV10-3, the J gene TRBJ2-2; TRBD2 agrees at 8 bases. CDR3 length equals 12 residues. Germline values: CDR1 ENHRY, CDR2 SYGVKD. CDR3 amino acids: CAISADLGTRLF. CDR3 nucleotide sequence: TGTGCCATCAGTGCGGACTTAGGGACTAGACTTTTT.

This clone appeared once. This chain links TRBV30 with TRBJ2-7; 11 bases fit TRBD1. CDR1 is GTSNPN, CDR2 SVGIG, per germline (reference sequence). V shed 2 bases and J 4 bases; nucleotides not matched to a gene: 7. The CDR3 totals 15 residues. CDR3 amino acids: CAWSTRDRGIYEQYF. The DNA of the CDR3 is TGTGCCTGGAGTACCCGGGACAGGGGGATATACGAGCAGTACTTC.

This clone has a handful of counts. Other DNA sequences from this sample encode an identical CDR3 as well. This chain uses TRBV9 with TRBJ1-4; maybe TRBD1 (6 bases). Germline V gives CDR1 SGDLS, CDR2 YYNGEE. The CDR3 loop spans 15 amino acids. Trimming removed 4 bases at V and 3 bases at J, with 13 bases between. The CDR3 DNA reads as TGTGCCAGCAGCACACAGGGTTTCTCTAATGAAAAACTGTTTTTT. Translation gives CASSTQGFSNEKLFF.

The V and J genes are TRBV5-1 and TRBJ2-7; TRBD1 matches at 9 bases. The CDR3 spans 14 residues. V gave up 7 bases and J gave up 4 bases; unmatched junction bases: 9. Germline V lookup: CDR1 SGHRS, CDR2 YFSETQ. The CDR3 nucleotides read TGCGCCAGCGGCCCCGGGACAGGGCCGTACGAGCAGTACTTC. Translation gives CASGPGTGPYEQYF.

J is TRBJ1-1 and V is TRBV5-1, with D perhaps matching TRBD1 (6 bases). This CDR3 has 15 residues. V lost 4 bases and J 1 base, leaving 14 bases between the germline ends. The germline gives CDR1 SGHRS, CDR2 YFSETQ. The CDR3 is CASSQTPGQNTEAFF. CDR3 nucleotides: TGCGCCAGCAGCCAAACCCCGGGACAGAACACTGAAGCTTTCTTT.